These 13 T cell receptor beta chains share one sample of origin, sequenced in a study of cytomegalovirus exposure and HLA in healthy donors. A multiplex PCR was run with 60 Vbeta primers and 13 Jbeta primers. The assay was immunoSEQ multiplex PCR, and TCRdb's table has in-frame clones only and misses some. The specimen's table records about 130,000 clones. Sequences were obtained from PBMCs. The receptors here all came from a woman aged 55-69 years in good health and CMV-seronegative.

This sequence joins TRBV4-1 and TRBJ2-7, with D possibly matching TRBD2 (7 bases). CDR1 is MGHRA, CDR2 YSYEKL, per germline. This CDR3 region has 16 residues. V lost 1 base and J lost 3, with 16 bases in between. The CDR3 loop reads CASSQVGGGGNYEQYF. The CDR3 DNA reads TGCGCCAGCAGCCAAGTCGGGGGAGGGGGGAACTACGAGCAGTACTTC.

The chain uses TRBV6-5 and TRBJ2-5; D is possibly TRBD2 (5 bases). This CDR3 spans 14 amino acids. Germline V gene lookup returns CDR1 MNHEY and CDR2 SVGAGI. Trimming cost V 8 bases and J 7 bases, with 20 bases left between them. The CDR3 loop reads CASSLGPSGGTQYF. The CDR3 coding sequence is TGTGCCAGCTCTCTCGGGCCCAGCGGCGGGACCCAGTACTTC.

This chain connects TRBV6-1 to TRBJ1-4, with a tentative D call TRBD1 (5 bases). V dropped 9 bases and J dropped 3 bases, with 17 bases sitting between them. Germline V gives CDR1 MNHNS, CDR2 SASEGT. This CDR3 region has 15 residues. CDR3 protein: CASAHPGLSNEKLFF. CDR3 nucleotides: TGTGCCAGTGCCCACCCAGGGCTTTCTAATGAAAAACTGTTTTTT.

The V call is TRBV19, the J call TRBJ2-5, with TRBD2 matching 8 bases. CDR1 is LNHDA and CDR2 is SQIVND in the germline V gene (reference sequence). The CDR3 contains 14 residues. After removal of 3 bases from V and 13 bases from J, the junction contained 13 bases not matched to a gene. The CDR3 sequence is CASSIPGLGGGRYF. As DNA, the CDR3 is TGTGCCAGTAGTATCCCGGGACTAGGAGGGGGTCGGTACTTC. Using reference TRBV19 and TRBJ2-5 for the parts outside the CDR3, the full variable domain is DGGITQSPKYLFRKEGQNVTLSCEQNLNHDAMYWYRQDPGQGLRLIYYSQIVNDFQKGDIAEGYSVSREKKESFPLTVTSAQKNPTAFYLCASSIPGLGGGRYFGPGTRLLVL.

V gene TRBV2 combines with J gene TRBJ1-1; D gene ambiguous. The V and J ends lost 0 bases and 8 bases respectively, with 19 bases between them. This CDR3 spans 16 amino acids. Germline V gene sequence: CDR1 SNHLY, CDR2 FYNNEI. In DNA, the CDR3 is TGTGCCAGCAGTGAAGCCCCCCCCCGGGGATCGTCAGAAGCTTTCTTT. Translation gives CASSEAPPRGSSEAFF.

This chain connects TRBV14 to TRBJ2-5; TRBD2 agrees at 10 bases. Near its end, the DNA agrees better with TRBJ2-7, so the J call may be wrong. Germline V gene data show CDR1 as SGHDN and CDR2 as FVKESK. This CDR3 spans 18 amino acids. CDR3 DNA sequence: TGTGCCAGCAGCCAATTATTAACCGGGACTAGCGAAAGCTACGAGCAGTACTTC. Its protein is CASSQLLTGTSESYEQYF.

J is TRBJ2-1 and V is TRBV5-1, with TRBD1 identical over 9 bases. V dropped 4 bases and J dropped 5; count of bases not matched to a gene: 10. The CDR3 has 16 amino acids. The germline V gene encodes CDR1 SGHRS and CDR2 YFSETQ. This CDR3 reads CASSLYRDRDDNEQFF. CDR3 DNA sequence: TGCGCCAGCAGCCTGTACCGGGACAGGGACGACAATGAGCAGTTCTTC.

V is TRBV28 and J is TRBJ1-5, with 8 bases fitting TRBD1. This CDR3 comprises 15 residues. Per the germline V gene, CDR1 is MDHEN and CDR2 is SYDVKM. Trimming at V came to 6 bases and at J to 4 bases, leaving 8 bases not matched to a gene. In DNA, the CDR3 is TGTGCCAGCAGGAACCCGACAGGGGAAAATCAGCCCCAGCATTTT. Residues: CASRNPTGENQPQHF.

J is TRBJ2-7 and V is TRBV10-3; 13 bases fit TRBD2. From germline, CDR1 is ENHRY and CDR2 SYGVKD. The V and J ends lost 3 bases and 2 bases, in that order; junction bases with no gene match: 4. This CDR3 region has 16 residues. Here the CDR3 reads CAISDPGTSGTYEQYF. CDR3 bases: TGTGCCATCAGTGACCCCGGGACTAGCGGGACCTACGAGCAGTACTTC.

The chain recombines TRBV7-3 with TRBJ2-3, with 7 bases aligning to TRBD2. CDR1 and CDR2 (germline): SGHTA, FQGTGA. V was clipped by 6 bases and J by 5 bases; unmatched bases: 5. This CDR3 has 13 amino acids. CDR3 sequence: CASSLGGEDTQYF. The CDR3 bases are TGTGCCAGCAGTCTGGGGGGGGAAGATACGCAGTATTTT. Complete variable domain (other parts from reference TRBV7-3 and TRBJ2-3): GAGVSQTPSNKVTEKGKYVELRCDPISGHTALYWYRQSLGQGPEFLIYFQGTGAADDSGLPNDRFFAVRPEGSVSTLKIQRTERGDSAVYLCASSLGGEDTQYFGPGTRLTVL.

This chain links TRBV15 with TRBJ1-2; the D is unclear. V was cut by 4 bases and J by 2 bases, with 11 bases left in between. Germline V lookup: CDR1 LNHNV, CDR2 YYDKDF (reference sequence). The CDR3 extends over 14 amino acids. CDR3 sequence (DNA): TGTGCCACCAGCAACATGGGCCTCAACTATGGCTACACCTTC. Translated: CATSNMGLNYGYTF.

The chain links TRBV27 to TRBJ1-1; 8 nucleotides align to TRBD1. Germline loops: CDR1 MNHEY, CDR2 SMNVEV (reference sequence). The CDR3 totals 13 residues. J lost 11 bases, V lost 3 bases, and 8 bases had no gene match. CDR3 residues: CASSLAGGVRAFF. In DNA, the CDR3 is TGTGCCAGCAGTTTGGCAGGGGGCGTTAGGGCTTTCTTT.

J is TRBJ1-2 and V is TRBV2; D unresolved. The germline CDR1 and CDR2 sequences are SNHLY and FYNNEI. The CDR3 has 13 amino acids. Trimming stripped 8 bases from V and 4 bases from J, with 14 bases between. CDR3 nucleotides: TGTGCCAGCGAGGTAGACGGCGGCTATGGCTACACCTTC. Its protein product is CASEVDGGYGYTF. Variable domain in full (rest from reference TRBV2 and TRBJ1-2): EPEVTQTPSHQVTQMGQEVILRCVPISNHLYFYWYRQILGQKVEFLVSFYNNEISEKSEIFDDQFSVERPDGSNFTLKIRSTKLEDSAMYFCASEVDGGYGYTFGSGTRLTVV.